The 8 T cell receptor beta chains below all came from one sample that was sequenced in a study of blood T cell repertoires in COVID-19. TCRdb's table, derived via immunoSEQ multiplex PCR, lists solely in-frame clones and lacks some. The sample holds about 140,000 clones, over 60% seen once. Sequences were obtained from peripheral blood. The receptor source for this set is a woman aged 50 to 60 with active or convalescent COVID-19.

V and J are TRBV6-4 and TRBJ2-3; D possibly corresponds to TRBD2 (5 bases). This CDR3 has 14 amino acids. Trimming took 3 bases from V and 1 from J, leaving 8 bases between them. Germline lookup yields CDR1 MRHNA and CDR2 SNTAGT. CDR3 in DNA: TGTGCCAGCAGTGATAGCGACCGCACAGATACGCAGTATTTT. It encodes CASSDSDRTDTQYF.

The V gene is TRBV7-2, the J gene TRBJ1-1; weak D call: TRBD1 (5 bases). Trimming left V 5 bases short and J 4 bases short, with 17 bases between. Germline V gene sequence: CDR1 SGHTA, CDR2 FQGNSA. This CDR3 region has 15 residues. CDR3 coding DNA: TGTGCCAGCAGCCCCATGTGGGGGGGTGTCACTGAAGCTTTCTTT. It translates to CASSPMWGGVTEAFF.

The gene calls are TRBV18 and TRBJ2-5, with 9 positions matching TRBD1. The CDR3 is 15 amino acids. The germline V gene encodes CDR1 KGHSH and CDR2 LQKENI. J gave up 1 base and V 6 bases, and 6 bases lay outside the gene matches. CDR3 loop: CASSLPGQGQETQYF. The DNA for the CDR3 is TGTGCCAGCTCGTTACCGGGACAGGGCCAAGAGACCCAGTACTTC.

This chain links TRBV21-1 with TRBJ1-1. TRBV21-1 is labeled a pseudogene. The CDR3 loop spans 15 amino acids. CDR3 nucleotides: TGTGCCAGCAGCGTCTACCGGGTATTCCCCCCTGAAGCTTTCTTT. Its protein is CASSVYRVFPPEAFF.

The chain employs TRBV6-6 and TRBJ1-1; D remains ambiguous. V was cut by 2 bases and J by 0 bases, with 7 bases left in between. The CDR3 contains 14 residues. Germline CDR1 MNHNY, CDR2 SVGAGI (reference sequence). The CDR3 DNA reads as TGTGCCAGCAGTTACGAGGGCATGAACACTGAAGCTTTCTTT. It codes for CASSYEGMNTEAFF.

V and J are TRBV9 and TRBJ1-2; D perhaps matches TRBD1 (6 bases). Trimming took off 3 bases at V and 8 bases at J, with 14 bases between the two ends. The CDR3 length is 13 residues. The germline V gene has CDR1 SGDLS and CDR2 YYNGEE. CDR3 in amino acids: CASSALEGVGYTF. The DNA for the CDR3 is TGTGCCAGCAGCGCTCTTGAGGGGGTCGGCTACACCTTC.

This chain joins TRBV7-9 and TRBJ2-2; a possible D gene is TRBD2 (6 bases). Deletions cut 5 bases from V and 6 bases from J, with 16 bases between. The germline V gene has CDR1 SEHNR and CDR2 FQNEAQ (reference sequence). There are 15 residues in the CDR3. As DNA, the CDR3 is TGTGCCAGCAGCCCTGCCGGGCGGGGTTCCGGGGAGCTGTTTTTT. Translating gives CASSPAGRGSGELFF.

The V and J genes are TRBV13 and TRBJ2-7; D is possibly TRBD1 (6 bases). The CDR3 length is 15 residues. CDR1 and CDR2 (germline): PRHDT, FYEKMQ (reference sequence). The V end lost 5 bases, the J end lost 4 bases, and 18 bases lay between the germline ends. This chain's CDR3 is CASSTRTVGQYEQYF. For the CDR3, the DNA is TGTGCCAGCAGCACGAGGACAGTAGGGCAGTACGAGCAGTACTTC.